This T cell receptor beta chain was observed in a study of blood T cell dynamics during melanoma immunotherapy. General observations from the study: Clones driving repertoire changes may be melanoma-specific or general immune activation.

For sorted CD8+ subsets, all extracted DNA was loaded. TCRdb's copy holds only in-frame clones and misses some; the assay was immunoSEQ multiplex PCR. The sample contains about 16,000 clones, 94% of which appear only once. The ends were cut back, 6 bases at V and 4 bases at J, with 11 bases in the middle. Per the germline V gene, CDR1 is MNHNY and CDR2 is SVGAGI (reference sequence). The CDR3 is made up of 13 amino acids. Time point in this sample: week 3, after first cycle of checkpoint inhibitor. At 12 weeks after first infusion, RECIST 1.1 defined response for most patients. About this clone itself: Its antigen is unidentified.

This clonotype originated in a human donor with melanoma. J is TRBJ2-3 and V is TRBV6-6; D possibly corresponds to TRBD2 (5 bases). The starting material was effector memory CD8+ T cells from blood, obtained from a patient treated with checkpoint blockade. CDR3 loop: CASSGIVPDTQYF. CDR3 coding DNA: TGTGCCAGCAGCGGGATAGTGCCAGATACGCAGTATTTT.